Listed below are T cell receptor beta chains from one sample, sequenced in a study of shared T cell receptors in the human thymus. The method was immunoSEQ multiplex PCR; TCRdb's version includes in-frame clones alone and lacks a portion of them. There are hundreds of thousands of clones in the sample; 75% to 90% occur only once, and about 0.011% lies in the top ten. The same sample was also studied in work on human thymus T cells.

The sample consisted of thymocytes. These receptors all stem from a girl in the first two years of life with a congenital heart defect. Each CDR3 is given with its conserved first and last residue. D genes are given only for firm matches. Clone size, where shown, is once, few, many, or a class for clones that have expanded.

cdr3_aa cdr3_nt j_call v_call d_call clone_size
CASSQDPTGGYTF TGCGCCAGCAGCCAAGACCCGACAGGCGGCTACACCTTC TRBJ1-2 TRBV4-3 - -
CASSGGQGQYNEQFF TGCGCCAGCAGCGGGGGACAGGGCCAATACAATGAGCAGTTCTTC TRBJ2-1 TRBV5-1 TRBD1 -
CAISESRQRNTEAFF TGTGCCATCAGTGAGTCGAGGCAGAGGAACACTGAAGCTTTCTTT TRBJ1-1 TRBV10-3 - once
CASSSWTAGAYGYTF TGTGCCAGCAGCTCCTGGACCGCAGGGGCCTATGGCTACACCTTC TRBJ1-2 TRBV7-9 - -
CASSPTGQGDEQYF TGTGCCAGCAGCCCAACGGGGCAGGGGGACGAGCAGTACTTC TRBJ2-7 TRBV7-4 TRBD1 -
CASSLEVAGALRDQETQYF TGCGCCAGCAGCTTGGAAGTAGCGGGGGCCCTCAGAGATCAAGAGACCCAGTACTTC TRBJ2-5 TRBV5-1 TRBD2 -
CASSSTGTGPYGYTF TGTGCCAGCAGCTCCACCGGGACAGGGCCCTATGGCTACACCTTC TRBJ1-2 TRBV7-3 TRBD1 -
CASSLGTGGRNYGYTF TGCGCCAGCAGCTTGGGGACAGGAGGCCGAAACTATGGCTACACCTTC TRBJ1-2 TRBV5-1 TRBD1 -
CASSYSGEDLNYEQYF TGTGCCAGCAGTTATAGTGGAGAAGATCTAAACTACGAGCAGTACTTC TRBJ2-7 TRBV27 - -
CAISVTWTRGVGEQYF TGTGCCATCAGTGTAACGTGGACTAGAGGTGTCGGCGAGCAGTACTTC TRBJ2-7 TRBV10-3 TRBD2 -
CASSEAWGLATGELFF TGTGCCAGCAGTGAAGCGTGGGGACTAGCGACCGGGGAGCTGTTTTTT TRBJ2-2 TRBV2 TRBD2 once
CASSLLTGQGASYGEMGAFF TGCGCCAGCAGCTTGCTAACGGGACAGGGGGCTTCCTATGGTGAAATGGGTGCTTTCTTT TRBJ1-1 TRBV5-1 TRBD1 -
CASSFQPSDRVTVNTEAFF TGCGCCAGCAGCTTTCAGCCCTCGGACAGGGTTACGGTGAACACTGAAGCTTTCTTT TRBJ1-1 TRBV5-1 TRBD1 once
CASSDSPGGTEAFF TGTGCCAGCAGTGATAGTCCGGGTGGGACTGAAGCTTTCTTT TRBJ1-1 TRBV2 - -
CASSERQGSADTEAFF TGCGCCAGCAGTGAGAGACAGGGATCAGCGGACACTGAAGCTTTCTTT TRBJ1-1 TRBV10-1 TRBD1 -
CASSLTGTGSPYSNQPQHF TGTGCCAGCAGTCTGACCGGGACAGGGTCGCCTTATAGCAATCAGCCCCAGCATTTT TRBJ1-5 TRBV27 TRBD1 -
CASSGVGGGYNEQFF TGTGCCAGCAGCGGGGTCGGGGGGGGCTACAATGAGCAGTTCTTC TRBJ2-1 TRBV11-2 TRBD2 -
CASSPYGAKGELFF TGTGCCAGCAGCCCGTATGGGGCTAAGGGGGAGCTGTTTTTT TRBJ2-2 TRBV14 - -
CASSEGLAGGGYNEQFF TGTGCCAGCAGCGAGGGACTAGCGGGGGGAGGATACAATGAGCAGTTCTTC TRBJ2-1 TRBV5-5 TRBD2 -
CAWGHGQGAPEAYGYTF TGTGCCTGGGGTCATGGACAGGGGGCCCCCGAAGCTTATGGCTACACCTTC TRBJ1-2 TRBV30 TRBD1 -
CASSLDWGGRPSGGYEQYF TGCGCCAGCAGCTTGGATTGGGGTGGTCGCCCTAGCGGGGGGTACGAGCAGTACTTC TRBJ2-7 TRBV5-1 TRBD2 -
CASGDLGDTQYF TGTGCTAGTGGTGACTTGGGAGATACGCAGTATTTT TRBJ2-3 TRBV12-5 - -
CASLEMTGGNEQFF TGTGCCAGCCTAGAGATGACAGGGGGCAATGAGCAGTTCTTC TRBJ2-1 TRBV2 TRBD1 -
CASSRLPRHVNTEAFF TGTGCCAGCAGCCGACTCCCTCGGCACGTGAACACTGAAGCTTTCTTT TRBJ1-1 TRBV7-9 - -
CASGRASGNTIYF TGTGCCAGCGGCAGGGCCTCTGGAAACACCATATATTTT TRBJ1-3 TRBV6-6 - -
CASSFSSLAFF TGTGCCAGCAGCTTTTCGAGTCTTGCTTTCTTT TRBJ1-1 TRBV5-5 - -
CASSGAGIIDTQYF TGTGCCAGCAGTGGGGCGGGGATCATCGATACGCAGTATTTT TRBJ2-3 TRBV7-9 - few
CASSQGQANYGYTF TGCGCCAGCAGCCAGGGACAGGCCAACTATGGCTACACCTTC TRBJ1-2 TRBV4-3 TRBD1 -
CASSLADPRMNTEAFF TGCGCCAGCAGCTTGGCTGACCCCAGGATGAACACTGAAGCTTTCTTT TRBJ1-1 TRBV5-1 - -
CASGGDREVCGYTF TGTGCCAGCGGCGGTGACAGGGAGGTTTGTGGCTACACCTTC TRBJ1-2 TRBV6-1 TRBD1 -
CASSYRDTKETQYF TGTGCCAGCAGTTACCGGGACACTAAAGAGACCCAGTACTTC TRBJ2-5 TRBV5-4 - once
CASSELRQGNTIYF TGTGCCAGCAGTGAACTACGACAGGGAAACACCATATATTTT TRBJ1-3 TRBV6-1 - -
CASQQIKTEEFQPQHF TGTGCCAGCCAGCAAATTAAAACCGAGGAATTCCAGCCCCAGCATTTT TRBJ1-5 TRBV6-6 - few
CASSQGAWGTEAFF TGCGCCAGCAGCCAGGGGGCTTGGGGCACTGAAGCTTTCTTT TRBJ1-1 TRBV4-3 - -
CAISVTANGYTF TGTGCCATCAGTGTCACAGCTAATGGCTACACCTTC TRBJ1-2 TRBV10-3 - -
CASSLWTESPAKNIQYF TGTGCCAGCAGTCTGTGGACAGAATCACCGGCCAAAAACATTCAGTACTTC TRBJ2-4 TRBV28 - -
CASSDATGSANTGELFF TGTGCCAGCAGTGACGCAACAGGGTCCGCGAACACCGGGGAGCTGTTTTTT TRBJ2-2 TRBV6-1 - few
CASSLTPTNRSFYGYTF TGTGCCAGCAGCTTAACCCCCACCAACAGGTCTTTTTATGGCTACACCTTC TRBJ1-2 TRBV7-3 - -
CASSRLMDRDLHF TGTGCCAGCAGTAGACTAATGGACAGGGACCTCCACTTT TRBJ1-6 TRBV25-1 TRBD1 -
CASSLALAGAYEQYF TGTGCCAGCAGCTTAGCCCTAGCGGGGGCCTACGAGCAGTACTTC TRBJ2-7 TRBV13 TRBD2 -
CASSYGHYEQYF TGTGCCAGCAGTTACGGACACTACGAGCAGTACTTC TRBJ2-7 TRBV6-5 - -
CASSPPSGGSSYEQYF TGTGCCAGCAGCCCACCGTCTGGGGGGAGCTCCTACGAGCAGTACTTC TRBJ2-7 TRBV7-9 - once
CAISESASGGALADTQYF TGTGCCATCAGTGAGTCGGCTAGCGGGGGGGCCTTAGCAGATACGCAGTATTTT TRBJ2-3 TRBV10-3 TRBD2 -
CASKLGTGGAWYGYTF TGTGCCAGTAAATTGGGAACAGGGGGCGCATGGTATGGCTACACCTTC TRBJ1-2 TRBV19 TRBD1 -
CASSEGGVLTEAFF TGTGCCAGCAGTGAAGGGGGAGTTTTAACTGAAGCTTTCTTT TRBJ1-1 TRBV6-1 - -
CASTSGTFPSWKYF TGTGCCAGTACCTCCGGGACATTCCCGTCTTGGAAGTACTTC TRBJ2-7 TRBV2 - -
CASSPAGGRGRDTQYF TGTGCCAGCAGTCCCGCGGGCGGGCGGGGGCGGGATACGCAGTATTTT TRBJ2-3 TRBV27 - -
CASSRDRNSPLHF TGTGCCAGCAGCCGGGACAGAAATTCACCCCTCCACTTT TRBJ1-6 TRBV7-9 TRBD1 -
CASSPVRVRYNEQFF TGTGCCAGCAGTCCCGTTCGGGTACGGTACAATGAGCAGTTCTTC TRBJ2-1 TRBV28 - -
CASSYHGAGYWEEQYF TGTGCCAGCAGTTATCACGGGGCGGGATATTGGGAGGAGCAGTACTTC TRBJ2-7 TRBV6-5 - -
CASSPRNRGMSPYEQYF TGTGCCAGCAGCCCGCGGAACAGGGGGATGAGTCCCTACGAGCAGTACTTC TRBJ2-7 TRBV16 TRBD1 -
CASSWRTGGDNSPLHF TGTGCCAGCAGTTGGCGGACAGGGGGTGATAATTCACCCCTCCACTTT TRBJ1-6 TRBV27 TRBD1 -
CASSSWARLDSPLHF TGTGCCAGCAGCTCTTGGGCCCGCTTGGATTCACCCCTCCACTTT TRBJ1-6 TRBV11-2 - -
CASSESSGGAPEQYF TGCGCCAGCAGTGAGTCCAGCGGGGGGGCCCCCGAGCAGTACTTC TRBJ2-7 TRBV10-1 TRBD2 once
CASSLRTHHEKLFF TGTGCCAGCAGTCTCCGGACACACCATGAAAAACTGTTTTTT TRBJ1-4 TRBV27 - -
CASSQESGGPRSYEQYF TGCGCCAGCAGCCAAGAGTCAGGGGGCCCGAGATCCTACGAGCAGTACTTC TRBJ2-7 TRBV4-3 TRBD1 -
CASRGAGKTGGYTF TGTGCCAGCAGGGGGGCAGGGAAGACGGGCGGCTACACCTTC TRBJ1-2 TRBV6-1 - -
CASSYFRQGATYEQYF TGTGCCAGCAGTTATTTTCGACAGGGGGCAACCTACGAGCAGTACTTC TRBJ2-7 TRBV6-5 TRBD1 -
CASIPGREGEQYF TGTGCCAGCATCCCGGGCCGGGAGGGTGAGCAGTACTTC TRBJ2-7 TRBV28 TRBD2 few